The 6 T cell receptor beta chains in this list originate from one sample, sequenced in a study of blood T cell repertoires in COVID-19. Libraries were prepared by immunoSEQ multiplex PCR; TCRdb keeps only in-frame clonotypes and omits some of them. Of roughly 150,000 clones listed, around 82% are singletons. The material sequenced was peripheral blood. The receptors here all came from a woman older than 75 with active or convalescent COVID-19.

V gene TRBV10-1 combines with J gene TRBJ2-7; a possible D gene is TRBD1 (6 bases). Between the trimmed V and J ends, which lost 1 base and 3 bases, there was a span of 10 bases. CDR1 WNHNN and CDR2 SYGVQD come from the germline V gene (reference sequence). The CDR3 consists of 14 residues. The CDR3 bases are TGCGCCAGCAGTGAGTACAGAGGGGGCTACGAGCAGTACTTC. Translated, it gives CASSEYRGGYEQYF.

The count of this clone is one. This sequence joins TRBV4-1 and TRBJ1-1, with 11 bases matching TRBD1. Germline CDR1 reads MGHRA; CDR2 reads YSYEKL. Trimming cost V 7 bases and J 6 bases; bases outside gene matches: 7. The CDR3 has 14 amino acids. CDR3 DNA sequence: TGCGCCAGCAAACGGACAGGGGGCCTGTCTGAAGCTTTCTTT. It translates to CASKRTGGLSEAFF.

This chain joins TRBV7-9 and TRBJ2-1; 8 bases line up with TRBD1. This CDR3 is built from 14 residues. V was pared by 10 bases and J by 1 base, with 6 bases of the junction left unmatched. Germline lookup yields CDR1 SEHNR and CDR2 FQNEAQ (reference sequence). For the CDR3, the DNA is TGTGCCACCGAACGGACAGGGTCCTACAATGAGCAGTTCTTC. It translates to CATERTGSYNEQFF. The whole variable domain, remainder taken from reference TRBV7-9 and TRBJ2-1, is DTGVSQNPRHKITKRGQNVTFRCDPISEHNRLYWYRQTLGQGPEFLTYFQNEAQLEKSRLLSDRFSAERPKGSFSTLEIQRTEQGDSAMYLCATERTGSYNEQFFGPGTRLTVL.

V and J are TRBV10-2 and TRBJ1-5, with D unresolved. Germline CDR1 is WSHSY and CDR2 is SAAADI. The CDR3 runs to 10 residues. Trimming shortened V by 8 bases and J by 7 bases, and 6 bases separated the two germline ends. This CDR3 is CASGGQPQHF. The CDR3, as DNA: TGCGCCAGCGGAGGGCAGCCCCAGCATTTT.

J is TRBJ1-2 and V is TRBV3-1 (or the pseudogene TRBV3-2); a possible D gene is TRBD1 (5 bases). Trimming shortened V by 1 base and J by 6 bases, and 12 bases separated the two germline ends. Germline assignment: CDR1 LGHDT and CDR2 YNNKEL (reference sequence). This CDR3 has 14 residues. The CDR3 nucleotides are TGTGCCAGCAGCCAAGTTTCAGGGTCGCATGGCTACACCTTC. Translated: CASSQVSGSHGYTF.

V is TRBV28 and J is TRBJ1-1; D unresolved. Germline-derived CDR1 and CDR2 are MDHEN and SYDVKM. The CDR3 sequence is 13 residues long. Trimming pared 6 bases from V and 1 base from J, leaving 9 bases between. The CDR3 DNA is TGTGCCAGCAGCACTCGGGGGAACACTGAAGCTTTCTTT. It specifies CASSTRGNTEAFF.